These T cell receptor beta chains were read from a single sample in a study of blood T cell repertoires in COVID-19. Profiled with immunoSEQ multiplex PCR; TCRdb holds only in-frame clones, not every one. The sample yields fewer than 400,000 clones, under 90% seen once. The sequencing sample was made of peripheral blood. Receptors originate from a woman aged 25 to 45 with COVID-19, enrolled during active disease. The CDR3 runs from the conserved cysteine through the conserved F or W. D genes are given only for firm matches. Not every row has a clone size; where given, it reads once, few, many or a size class.

d_call clone_size j_call v_call cdr3_aa cdr3_nt
. few TRBJ1-2 TRBV6-5 CASSTKHPGNYGYTF TGTGCCAGCAGTACTAAACACCCGGGAAACTATGGCTACACCTTC
TRBD2 . TRBJ2-1 TRBV27 CASSLLSAGGLSYNEQFF TGTGCCAGCAGTTTACTCTCGGCGGGGGGATTGTCCTACAATGAGCAGTTCTTC
. . TRBJ2-7 TRBV28 CASSFREQYF TGTGCCAGCAGTTTTCGCGAGCAGTACTTC
TRBD2 . TRBJ2-3 TRBV6-5 CASSYLAGNTDTQYF TGTGCCAGCAGTTACCTAGCGGGGAACACAGATACGCAGTATTTT
TRBD2 once TRBJ2-7 TRBV19 CASSIMLTGTSGPYEQYF TGTGCCAGTAGTATAATGTTAACCGGGACTAGCGGACCCTACGAGCAGTACTTC
. once TRBJ1-5 TRBV15 CATSRPDTGNQPQHF TGTGCCACCAGCAGACCCGACACTGGCAATCAGCCCCAGCATTTT
TRBD1 . TRBJ2-3 TRBV6-4 CASSEHPGQGNADTQYF TGTGCCAGCAGTGAGCATCCGGGACAGGGAAACGCAGATACGCAGTATTTT
. . TRBJ1-3 TRBV5-1 CASSSGEDSGNTIYF TGCGCCAGCAGCTCGGGGGAAGACAGTGGAAACACCATATATTTT
TRBD1 . TRBJ1-1 TRBV6-5 CASSRGDRNTEAFF TGTGCCAGCAGTCGAGGGGACAGGAACACTGAAGCTTTCTTT
. . TRBJ2-3 TRBV12-3/TRBV12-4 CASSLSPDTQYF TGTGCCAGCAGTCTTTCCCCAGATACGCAGTATTTT
. . TRBJ2-1 TRBV30 CAWQGTGSSYNEQFF TGTGCCTGGCAAGGGACTGGGAGCTCCTACAATGAGCAGTTCTTC
TRBD1 . TRBJ2-7 TRBV6-4 CATTRDRAREQYF TGTGCCACGACCCGGGACAGGGCTCGTGAGCAGTACTTC
TRBD1 . TRBJ2-3 TRBV29-1 CSVLDRGGTDTQYF TGCAGCGTTTTAGACAGGGGGGGCACAGATACGCAGTATTTT
. . TRBJ1-1 TRBV7-8 CASSYRAEAEAFF TGTGCCAGCAGCTACAGGGCAGAGGCTGAAGCTTTCTTT
TRBD2 . TRBJ2-1 TRBV7-2 CASSLRLAGGNEQFF TGTGCCAGCAGCTTACGCCTAGCGGGAGGAAATGAGCAGTTCTTC
. . TRBJ2-7 TRBV2 CASGGGGYEQYF TGTGCCAGCGGGGGCGGGGGCTACGAGCAGTACTTC
. . TRBJ2-3 TRBV19 CASSIKAYPSTDTQYF TGTGCCAGTAGTATCAAAGCATACCCTAGCACAGATACGCAGTATTTT